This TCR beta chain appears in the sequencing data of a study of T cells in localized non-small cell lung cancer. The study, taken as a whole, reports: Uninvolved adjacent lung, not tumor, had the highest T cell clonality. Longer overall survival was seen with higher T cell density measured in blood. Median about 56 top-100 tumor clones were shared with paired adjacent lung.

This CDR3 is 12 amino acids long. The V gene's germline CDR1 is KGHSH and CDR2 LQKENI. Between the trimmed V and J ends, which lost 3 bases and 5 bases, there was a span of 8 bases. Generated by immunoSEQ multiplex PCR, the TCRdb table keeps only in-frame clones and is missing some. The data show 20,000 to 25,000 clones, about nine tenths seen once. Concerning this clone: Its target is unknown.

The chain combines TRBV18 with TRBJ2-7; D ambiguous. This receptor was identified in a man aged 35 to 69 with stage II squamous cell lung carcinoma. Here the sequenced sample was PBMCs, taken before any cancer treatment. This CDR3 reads CASSPGWDEQYF. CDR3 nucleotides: TGTGCCAGCTCACCCGGGTGGGACGAGCAGTACTTC. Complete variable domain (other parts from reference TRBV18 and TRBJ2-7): NAGVMQNPRHLVRRRGQEARLRCSPMKGHSHVYWYRQLPEEGLKFMVYLQKENIIDESGMPKERFSAEFPKEGPSILRIQQVVRGDSAAYFCASSPGWDEQYFGPGTRLTVT.